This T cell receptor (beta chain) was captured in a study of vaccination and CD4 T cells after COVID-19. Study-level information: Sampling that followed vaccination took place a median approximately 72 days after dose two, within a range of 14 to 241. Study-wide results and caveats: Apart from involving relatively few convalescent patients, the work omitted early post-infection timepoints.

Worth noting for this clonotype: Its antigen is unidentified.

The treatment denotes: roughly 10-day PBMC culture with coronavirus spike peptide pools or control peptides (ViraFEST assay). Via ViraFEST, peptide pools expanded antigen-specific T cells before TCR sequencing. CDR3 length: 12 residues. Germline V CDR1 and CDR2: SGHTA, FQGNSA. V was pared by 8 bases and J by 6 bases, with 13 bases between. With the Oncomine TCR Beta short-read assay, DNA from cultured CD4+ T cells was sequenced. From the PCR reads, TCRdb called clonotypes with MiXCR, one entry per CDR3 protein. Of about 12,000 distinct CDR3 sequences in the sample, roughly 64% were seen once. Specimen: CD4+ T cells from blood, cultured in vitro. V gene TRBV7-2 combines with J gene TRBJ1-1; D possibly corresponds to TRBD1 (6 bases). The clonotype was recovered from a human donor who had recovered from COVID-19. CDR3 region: CASGPGTPEAFF. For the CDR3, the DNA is TGTGCCAGCGGCCCCGGGACACCTGAAGCTTTCTTT.